Detailed here is one T cell receptor (beta chain). The antigen is undetermined. This CDR3 spans 14 amino acids. Germline loops: CDR1 SGHTA, CDR2 FQGNSA. The V end lost 2 bases, the J end lost 3 bases, and 10 bases lay between the germline ends. This specimen comes from a study of T cell responses to AZD1222 COVID-19 vaccine. Findings of the study overall: Among those given AZD1222, only 6 or 7 were seropositive at baseline.

Profiling relied on immunoSEQ multiplex PCR, and the TCRdb table lists in-frame clones only, not all of them. The sample shows about 120,000 clones, around nine tenths of them seen only once. The clonotype comes from an adult in good health. The material sequenced was peripheral blood, taken on day 0 of AZD1222 vaccination. V and J are TRBV7-2 and TRBJ1-1; maybe TRBD1 (6 bases). The CDR3 loop is CASSLRAGDTEAFF. Written as DNA, the CDR3 is TGTGCCAGCAGCTTAAGGGCAGGGGACACTGAAGCTTTCTTT.